The clone carrying this T cell receptor beta chain was seen only a few times. Its antigen remains unidentified. This sample was included in a study of identical twins. Study-wide points: The degree of excess twin sharing was weaker in beta out-of-frame sequences. The study found excess low generation probability among twin-shared out-of-frame alpha sequences.

TCRdb itself ran the 5' RACE reads through MiXCR, one entry per CDR3 protein. The profile shows a few hundred thousand distinct CDR3 sequences, under 9.5% of them singletons. All of the donors were Caucasians in good health. The germline CDR1 and CDR2 sequences are MNHNS and SASEGT. Trimming removed 6 bases from V and 7 bases from J, with 21 bases in between. The CDR3 length is 15 residues. The same sample was also studied in work on yellow fever vaccine responses in identical twins.

This receptor was identified in a woman under 30 in good health. Sequenced material: memory (CD45RO+) T cells sorted from blood. This chain joins TRBV6-1 and TRBJ1-2; D is ambiguous. DNA of the CDR3: TGTGCCAGCAGCCCCGATTTAGGCAGAGAGGGTGGCTACACCTTC. Residues: CASSPDLGREGGYTF.